This is a list of T cell receptor beta chains from one sample in a study of regulatory T cells in long-lasting Graves disease. TCRdb passed the multiplex PCR reads through MiXCR, listing each CDR3 protein once. The data show under 400,000 distinct CDR3 sequences, roughly a sixth seen once. This sample was shared with a second study, whose subject was T cells in Graves' hyperthyroidism and ophthalmopathy.

Sequenced here: peripheral blood mononuclear cells (PBMCs), sampled at new diagnosis, from a patient treated with antithyroid drugs. The receptors were gathered from a man aged 35-49 years with Graves disease. Both conserved end residues are part of each CDR3.

>TRBV30|TRBJ2-2
CAWSVTGELFF
>TRBV20-1|TRBJ2-4
CSAGRAGTGVGNIQYF
>TRBV5-6|TRBJ2-2
CASSWMDRGHTGELFF
>TRBV7-6|TRBJ2-1
CASSRTGHYNEQFF
>TRBV7-8|TRBJ2-3
CASSLVYGSTDTQYF
>TRBV5-1|TRBJ1-1
CASSLEATEAFF
>TRBV11-2|TRBJ2-1
CASSYGAGQFF
>TRBV19|TRBJ2-2
CASSIRGRPGELFF
>TRBV20-1|TRBJ2-5
CSHNPGGVETQYF
>TRBV28|TRBJ2-5
CASSSRDSYEERTQYF
>TRBV19|TRBJ1-6
CASSSRQGTDTLHF
>TRBV27|TRBJ2-5
CASIGTSHQETQYF
>TRBV28|TRBJ1-5
CASSLKRWGAGNQPQHF
>TRBV2|TRBJ2-3
CASSVPDTQYF
>TRBV27|TRBJ1-1
CASIPPQLNTEAFF
>TRBV5-1|TRBJ1-5
CASSLRAAQPQHF
>TRBV2|TRBJ2-4
CASSVSLDDIQYF
>TRBV11-2|TRBJ2-6
CASRKGVRSGANVLTF
>TRBV20-1|TRBJ1-1
CSARDRKGWNTEAFF
>TRBV3-1|TRBJ1-1
CASSQVVGGDEAFF
>TRBV6-5|TRBJ1-5
CASSYRGASNQPQHF
>TRBV24-1|TRBJ2-3
CATRGSGDTQYF
>TRBV28|TRBJ2-7
CASSSIKRGAPREQYF
>TRBV6-1|TRBJ2-7
CASSNRYEQYF
>TRBV20-1|TRBJ2-1
CSARIRTSGGREQFF
>TRBV18|TRBJ2-2
CASSAQGVIPGELFF
>TRBV11-2|TRBJ2-2
CASVDWDSNTGELFF
>TRBV12-3/TRBV12-4|TRBJ1-3
CASTNNGGVSGNTIYF
>TRBV20-1|TRBJ2-2
CSARVWTKNTGELFF
>TRBV6-5|TRBJ1-1
CASSYSIAEAFF
>TRBV6-1|TRBJ1-3
CASSKQGAIGNTIYF
>TRBV18|TRBJ2-1
CASSALPGTGAYNEQFF
>TRBV28|TRBJ2-6
CASSTGTTGANVLTF
>TRBV5-1|TRBJ2-2
CASSLGNYGLAGASNTEELFF
>TRBV27|TRBJ1-5
CASRGGAQMGNQPQHF
>TRBV11-3|TRBJ2-2
CASSLHRELFF
>TRBV30|TRBJ2-7
CAWSSGPPYEQYF
>TRBV28|TRBJ1-5
CASSLRGASNMYSNQPQHF
>TRBV12-3/TRBV12-4|TRBJ2-1
CASSMTSGGAMDNEQFF
>TRBV29-1|TRBJ2-7
CSVGGSLQGLLPADEQYF
>TRBV5-1|TRBJ1-1
CASSFGPGNTEAFF